These 27 T cell receptor beta chains were all obtained from the same sample, sequenced in a study of response to subunit inactivated influenza vaccine. Each CDR3 protein is one row after TCRdb ran MiXCR on the RT-PCR reads. The repertoire includes under 950,000 distinct CDR3 sequences, over 20% of them detected once, and roughly 10% sits in the top ten. The sequences come from PBMCs from blood, collected more than 4 days after vaccination. All receptors derive from a middle-aged man who received an inactivated influenza vaccine.

The V gene is TRBV5-6, the J gene TRBJ2-3; TRBD2 aligns across 12 bases. Per the germline V gene, CDR1 is SGHDT and CDR2 is YYEEEE. The CDR3 extends over 16 amino acids. The V gene end was trimmed by 0 bases and the J gene end by 3 bases; junction bases not matched to a gene: 2. The CDR3 here is CASSLVTSGRTDTQYF. The DNA of the CDR3 is TGTGCCAGCAGCTTGGTTACTAGCGGGAGGACAGATACGCAGTATTTT.

This chain connects TRBV6-2 or TRBV6-3 to TRBJ2-2; no firm D call. The CDR3 spans 13 residues. Trimming cost V 7 bases and J 10 bases, with 16 bases left between them. Germline assignment: CDR1 MNHEY and CDR2 SVGEGT. DNA of the CDR3: TGTGCCAGCAATAGCCCCGTGACCCCGGAGCTGTTTTTT. Protein: CASNSPVTPELFF.

This clonotype was counted only a few times. The rearrangement links TRBV11-2 to TRBJ2-7; 8 bases fit TRBD1. The CDR3 is 13 residues long. In germline, CDR1 is SGHAT, CDR2 FQNNGV. V was clipped by 6 bases and J by 6 bases; unmatched bases: 7. The CDR3 nucleotides read TGTGCCAGCAGTCAGGACAGGGAACTCGAGCAGTACTTC. It specifies CASSQDRELEQYF.

This clonotype came up many times. CDR3 sequence (DNA): TGTGCCAGCAGTGATAGTAATACGGTTGAAGCTTTCTTT. Encoded protein: CASSDSNTVEAFF. The chain couples TRBV25-1 to TRBJ1-1; D unclear. CDR3 length equals 13 residues. V was cut by 3 bases and J by 7 bases, with 12 bases left in between. The germline gives CDR1 MGHDK, CDR2 SYGVNS.

This clonotype occurred a few times. The chain links TRBV12-3 or TRBV12-4 to TRBJ1-3; 7 bases align to TRBD1. This CDR3 comprises 15 residues. With 6 bases clipped from V and 0 bases from J, the junction kept 5 bases outside the gene matches. CDR3 coding DNA: TGTGCCAGCAGAGGACAGGTAATCTCTGGAAACACCATATATTTT. Its protein is CASRGQVISGNTIYF.

The chain uses TRBV4-1 and TRBJ2-2; 8 bases align to TRBD1. V dropped 6 bases and J dropped 4; count of bases not matched to a gene: 4. Germline V gene sequence: CDR1 MGHRA, CDR2 YSYEKL. The CDR3 contains 14 residues. The CDR3 reads CASRQGGTTGELFF. The CDR3 DNA is TGCGCCAGCAGACAGGGGGGTACCACCGGGGAGCTGTTTTTT.

At least ten counts were recorded for this clonotype. This chain links TRBV20-1 with TRBJ2-6; 8 bases match TRBD1. Germline CDR1 DFQATT, CDR2 SNEGSKA (reference sequence). The length of the CDR3 is 14 residues. V dropped 5 bases and J dropped 2; count of bases not matched to a gene: 2. As DNA, the CDR3 is TGCAGTGCTCGACAGGGGCCTGGGGCCAACGTCCTGACTTTC. This translates into CSARQGPGANVLTF.

The chain joins TRBV23-1 to TRBJ2-7; 7 nucleotides match TRBD1. TRBV23-1 is given ORF status, its function remaining uncertain. CDR3 length: 16 amino acids. V shed 4 bases and J 0 bases; nucleotides not matched to a gene: 9. CDR3 loop: CASSPPIRGSSYEQYF. In nucleotides, the CDR3 is TGCGCCAGCAGTCCCCCTATCAGGGGGAGCTCCTACGAGCAGTACTTC.

This chain uses TRBV6-2 or TRBV6-3 with TRBJ2-1; 9 bases match TRBD2. CDR1 and CDR2 (germline): MNHEY, SVGEGT. This CDR3 spans 18 amino acids. V lost 1 base, J lost 3 bases, and 10 bases stayed unmatched. CDR3 amino acids: CASSYLAGGPTYYNEQFF. For the CDR3, the DNA is TGTGCCAGCAGTTACTTGGCGGGAGGGCCGACTTACTACAATGAGCAGTTCTTC.

This clonotype has only a few counts. This chain links TRBV20-1 with TRBJ2-3, with 8 bases fitting TRBD1. Germline assignment: CDR1 DFQATT and CDR2 SNEGSKA (reference sequence). After removal of 6 bases from V and 0 bases from J, the junction contained 11 bases not matched to a gene. There are 16 residues in the CDR3. The CDR3 bases are TGCAGTGCCCCGGACAGGGTGAAGACTAGCACAGATACGCAGTATTTT. Translation: CSAPDRVKTSTDTQYF.

This clonotype was seen only a few times. CDR3 sequence: CASSAGTSGGLNEQFF. The CDR3 DNA reads as TGTGCCAGCAGTGCCGGGACTAGCGGGGGGCTCAATGAGCAGTTCTTC. The genes are TRBV12-3 or TRBV12-4 and TRBJ2-1; 15 positions match TRBD2. This CDR3 region has 16 residues. V was clipped by 5 bases and J by 6 bases; unmatched bases: 5.

The sample holds one count of this clonotype. The chain has TRBV10-3 and TRBJ2-2; D is unclear. Germline V gene sequence: CDR1 ENHRY, CDR2 SYGVKD. The V end lost 3 bases, the J end lost 3 bases, and 14 bases lay between the germline ends. There are 16 residues in the CDR3. The CDR3 is CAISDVANYDTGELFF. CDR3 nucleotide sequence: TGTGCCATCAGTGATGTGGCGAACTATGACACCGGGGAGCTGTTTTTT.

In this sample, this clonotype turned up a few times. V is TRBV11-2 and J is TRBJ2-1; no definite D call. The CDR3 runs 14 residues. CDR1 and CDR2 from the germline V gene are SGHAT and FQNNGV. The germline V and J ends were trimmed by 3 bases and 8 bases, with 14 bases remaining between them. The CDR3 loop is CASSFGAPGHEQFF. CDR3 bases: TGTGCCAGCAGCTTTGGAGCCCCCGGCCATGAGCAGTTCTTC.

J is TRBJ1-4 and V is TRBV12-3 or TRBV12-4; D is uncertain. The germline V and J ends were trimmed by 6 bases and 5 bases, with 13 bases remaining between them. This CDR3 contains 14 residues. The CDR3 loop is CASRLGGGNEKLFF. The CDR3 nucleotides are TGTGCCAGCAGACTAGGTGGAGGAAATGAAAAACTGTTTTTT.

The V gene is TRBV6-2 or TRBV6-3, the J gene TRBJ1-5; 10 bases are shared with TRBD1. With V trimmed by 4 bases and J by 5 bases, 5 bases remained unmatched. The CDR3 is 15 amino acids. Germline values: CDR1 MNHEY, CDR2 SVGEGT. The CDR3 is CASSFGTGAHQPQHF. The CDR3 DNA follows: TGTGCCAGCAGTTTTGGGACAGGGGCTCATCAGCCCCAGCATTTT.

The chain couples TRBV12-3 or TRBV12-4 to TRBJ2-7; TRBD1 matches at 12 bases. This CDR3 contains 16 residues. Trimming at V came to 6 bases and at J to 5 bases, leaving 11 bases not matched to a gene. CDR3 in amino acids: CASRYRGTGGIHEQYF. The CDR3 nucleotides are TGTGCCAGCAGGTACCGAGGGACAGGGGGCATCCACGAGCAGTACTTC.

CDR3 nucleotides: TGTGCCAGCAGCCCCTTTCGAGGGGGGATGAAGCCTAGCACAGATACGCAGTATTTT. Encoded protein: CASSPFRGGMKPSTDTQYF. The chain recombines TRBV4-2 with TRBJ2-3; D could derive from TRBD1 or TRBD2 (6 bases each). The CDR3 spans 19 residues. Trimming stripped 4 bases from V and 0 bases from J, with 23 bases between. The germline CDR1 and CDR2 sequences are LGHNA and YNFKEQ.

This clonotype was picked up a small number of times. This sequence joins TRBV7-2 and TRBJ2-7; either TRBD1 or TRBD2 may supply D (5 bases each). The CDR3 loop spans 15 amino acids. Germline V gene lookup returns CDR1 SGHTA and CDR2 FQGNSA. Trimming took off 5 bases at V and 2 bases at J, with 16 bases between the two ends. The CDR3, as DNA: TGTGCCAGCAGCCTGACCGGGACGGATCCCTACGAGCAGTACTTC. Amino acids: CASSLTGTDPYEQYF.

At least ten counts were recorded for this clonotype. The chain carries TRBV28 and TRBJ1-5, with 9 bases that match TRBD1. Germline CDR1 and CDR2: MDHEN and SYDVKM. Unmatched junction bases numbered 6, after V lost 6 bases and J lost 6 bases. There are 14 residues in the CDR3. CDR3 loop: CASRQGQGGQPQHF. For the CDR3, the DNA is TGTGCCAGCAGACAGGGACAGGGCGGTCAGCCCCAGCATTTT.

This clonotype was counted only a few times. The rearrangement joins TRBV12-3 or TRBV12-4 to TRBJ1-2, with no clear D. The CDR3 length is 12 residues. The germline V and J ends were trimmed by 2 bases and 5 bases, with 6 bases remaining between them. The CDR3 here is CASSLQQYGYTF. The CDR3 nucleotides read TGTGCCAGCAGTTTACAACAGTATGGCTACACCTTC.

The sample holds a few counts of this clonotype. The rearrangement links TRBV29-1 to TRBJ2-5; 12 nucleotides align to TRBD2. The ends lost 2 bases at V and 5 bases at J; junction bases unmatched: 9. CDR1 SQVTM and CDR2 ANQGSEA come from the germline V gene. The CDR3 contains 16 residues. CDR3 residues: CSVEKGGLAGPETQYF. Written as DNA, the CDR3 is TGCAGCGTTGAAAAGGGAGGACTAGCGGGGCCCGAGACCCAGTACTTC.

This clonotype was seen many times. The chain combines TRBV5-1 with TRBJ2-2; 11 bases line up with TRBD2. This CDR3 contains 14 residues. The germline V gene encodes CDR1 SGHRS and CDR2 YFSETQ. Trimming removed 4 bases from V and 7 bases from J; junction bases left unmatched: 3. CDR3 sequence reads: CASSVGLAVGELFF. The CDR3 DNA reads TGCGCCAGCAGCGTGGGACTAGCGGTCGGGGAGCTGTTTTTT.

The CDR3 spells CASKIPGGGYSPLHF. The DNA of the CDR3 is TGTGCCAGCAAAATTCCAGGGGGGGGCTATTCACCCCTCCACTTT. The V call is TRBV28, the J call TRBJ1-6; TRBD1 matches at 7 bases. Germline V gene data show CDR1 as MDHEN and CDR2 as SYDVKM. CDR3 length equals 15 residues. Germline trimming cut 7 bases from V and 8 bases from J; bases unmatched to any gene: 11.

This clonotype was picked up a small number of times. The rearrangement joins TRBV12-3 or TRBV12-4 to TRBJ2-7; D possibly uses TRBD1 or TRBD2 (5 bases each). This CDR3 region has 17 residues. V was trimmed by 5 bases and J by 0 bases, leaving 20 bases between them. CDR3: CASSELRGLSTSYEQYF. The CDR3 coding sequence is TGTGCCAGCAGTGAACTGAGGGGATTGTCGACCTCCTACGAGCAGTACTTC.

The gene calls are TRBV10-3 and TRBJ2-1; perhaps TRBD2 as D (5 bases). The CDR3 length is 18 residues. CDR1 is ENHRY and CDR2 is SYGVKD in the germline V gene. V was cut by 0 bases and J by 0 bases, with 15 bases left in between. The CDR3 loop reads CAISESEEAMSSYNEQFF. CDR3 coding DNA: TGTGCCATCAGTGAGTCGGAGGAGGCGATGAGCTCCTACAATGAGCAGTTCTTC.

There are many counts of this clonotype. This chain joins TRBV29-1 and TRBJ2-4; D may be TRBD1 (6 bases). Deletions cut 8 bases from V and 0 bases from J, with 17 bases between. This CDR3 has 15 amino acids. Germline V lookup: CDR1 SQVTM, CDR2 ANQGSEA. The CDR3 here is CSLGALCLAKNIQYF. CDR3 sequence (DNA): TGCAGCCTGGGGGCGTTATGTCTAGCCAAAAACATTCAGTACTTC.

J is TRBJ2-3 and V is TRBV12-3 or TRBV12-4, with D possibly being TRBD1 (5 bases). The V gene lost 6 bases and the J gene lost 0 bases, with 16 bases spanning the gap. This CDR3 has 16 residues. The CDR3 DNA reads as TGTGCCAGCAGCCCCAGGACAACCTTCAGCACAGATACGCAGTATTTT. As protein: CASSPRTTFSTDTQYF.